Shown below are 11 T cell receptor beta chains from a single sample sequenced in a study of post-analysis software for immune sequencing data. General study results and limits: When patients were compared with controls, a handful of TRBV segments were more frequent, TRBV5-6, TRBV5-1 and TRBV20-1 among them.

Their antigens remain unidentified. Prepared libraries of TCR beta cDNA carried unique molecular identifiers. MiXCR was run by TCRdb on the PCR reads, yielding one entry per CDR3 protein. The data show about 820,000 distinct CDR3 sequences, approximately 57% seen once. The sequenced sample was blood. These receptors originate from a girl between 5 and 17 years old with multiple sclerosis.

The chain joins TRBV18 to TRBJ2-5, with D perhaps TRBD1 (5 bases). The CDR3 spans 12 residues. Trimming cost V 0 bases and J 7 bases, with 6 bases left between them. Germline CDR1 is KGHSH and CDR2 is LQKENI. Here the CDR3 reads CASSPPRGTQYF. The CDR3 bases are TGTGCCAGCTCACCACCTAGGGGGACCCAGTACTTC.

V is TRBV30 and J is TRBJ2-7, with D unclear. The CDR3 covers 12 residues. Trimming left V 5 bases short and J 4 bases short, with 12 bases between. Looked up from germline, CDR1 is GTSNPN and CDR2 is SVGIG (reference sequence). In nucleotides, the CDR3 is TGTGCCTGGTCCCCATATACTTACGAGCAGTACTTC. Amino acids: CAWSPYTYEQYF. The whole variable domain, remainder taken from reference TRBV30 and TRBJ2-7, is SQTIHQWPATLVQPVGSPLSLECTVEGTSNPNLYWYRQAAGRGLQLLFYSVGIGQISSEVPQNLSASRPQDRQFILSSKKLLLSDSGFYLCAWSPYTYEQYFGPGTRLTVT.

The rearrangement links TRBV15 to TRBJ1-6; D unclear. The CDR3 contains 15 residues. Trimming took off 0 bases at V and 3 bases at J, with 6 bases between the two ends. CDR1 is LNHNV, CDR2 YYDKDF, per germline (reference sequence). This CDR3 is CATSRDGNYNSPLHF. DNA for the CDR3: TGTGCCACCAGCAGAGACGGGAACTATAATTCACCCCTCCACTTT.

The chain is built from TRBV5-1 and TRBJ2-1; TRBD1 is a possible D gene (5 bases). V was clipped by 4 bases and J by 1 base, with 12 bases between them. Germline V lookup: CDR1 SGHRS, CDR2 YFSETQ. This CDR3 is built from 15 residues. The CDR3 DNA reads TGCGCCAGCAGCCCCAGGGTCAAGTCCTACAATGAGCAGTTCTTC. It translates to CASSPRVKSYNEQFF.

The rearrangement joins TRBV4-1 to TRBJ2-7; D remains unclear. The CDR3 loop spans 13 amino acids. The V gene lost 1 base and the J gene lost 4 bases, with 8 bases spanning the gap. Germline CDR1 and CDR2: MGHRA and YSYEKL. The CDR3 region is CASSQVSWYEQYF. The CDR3, as DNA: TGCGCCAGCAGCCAAGTTAGTTGGTACGAGCAGTACTTC.

V gene TRBV6-5 combines with J gene TRBJ1-2, with D maybe TRBD1 (5 bases). CDR3 length: 13 amino acids. V was cut by 4 bases and J by 4 bases, with 10 bases left in between. Germline CDR1 is MNHEY and CDR2 is SVGAGI. In DNA, the CDR3 is TGTGCCAGCAGTTCGACAGCGATCTATGGCTACACCTTC. Protein sequence: CASSSTAIYGYTF.

This clonotype appeared a few times. The rearrangement joins TRBV4-2 to TRBJ2-7; no definite D call. Germline CDR1 reads LGHNA; CDR2 reads YNFKEQ. The germline V and J ends were trimmed by 4 bases and 2 bases, with 15 bases remaining between them. This CDR3 has 15 residues. The CDR3: CASSPLGKDTYEQYF. The CDR3 region has the DNA TGTGCCAGCAGCCCCCTCGGTAAGGATACCTACGAGCAGTACTTC.

V is TRBV12-3 or TRBV12-4 and J is TRBJ2-3; 8 bases line up with TRBD1. The CDR3 sequence is 15 residues long. Unmatched junction bases numbered 6, after V lost 2 bases and J lost 5 bases. Here the CDR3 reads CASSLTRGLRDTQYF. For the CDR3, the DNA is TGTGCCAGCAGTTTAACCAGGGGGCTCAGAGATACGCAGTATTTT.

This clonotype was counted only a few times. The chain carries TRBV18 and TRBJ2-7; 7 nucleotides align to TRBD2. This CDR3 spans 16 amino acids. V gave up 3 bases and J gave up 0 bases; unmatched junction bases: 8. CDR1 KGHSH and CDR2 LQKENI come from the germline V gene. The CDR3 region is CASSPRTGGPSYEQYF. CDR3 in DNA: TGTGCCAGCTCACCGAGGACGGGAGGACCCTCCTACGAGCAGTACTTC.

The chain employs TRBV3-1 and TRBJ1-1; no reliable D call. This CDR3 is built from 14 residues. CDR1 is LGHDT and CDR2 is YNNKEL in the germline V gene (reference sequence). V was cut by 1 base and J by 4 bases, with 10 bases left in between. As DNA, the CDR3 is TGTGCCAGCAGCCAAGGGGTTGGGAGCACTGAAGCTTTCTTT. It translates to CASSQGVGSTEAFF.

The table lists this clonotype with a few counts. J is TRBJ2-4 and V is TRBV6-2 or TRBV6-3; 8 positions agree with TRBD2. The end of the DNA aligns better with TRBJ2-7, so the J call may be wrong. CDR1 is MNHEY, CDR2 SVGEGT, per germline. The CDR3 runs to 15 residues. CDR3 DNA sequence: TGTGCCAGCATCGACGCGGGGGGCGTAGGTTACGAGCAGTACTTC. Its protein is CASIDAGGVGYEQYF.